The clone carrying this T cell receptor beta chain came up a few times. This entry is derived from a study of patients and donors after allogeneic stem cell transplantation. V lost 3 bases to trimming and J lost 2 bases; unmatched junction nucleotides: 10. Germline assignment: CDR1 MNHEY and CDR2 SMNVEV (reference sequence). The CDR3 totals 16 residues. MiXCR, run by TCRdb on the RT-PCR reads, gives a single entry per CDR3 protein. The table includes some 960,000 distinct CDR3 sequences, about 20% detected once. The receptor was derived from a human donor who was either an allogeneic HSCT recipient or a stem cell or donor lymphocyte infusion donor (not recorded which). It is not recorded whose cells these are; they may come from a transplant donor. Sequencing input: blood, either unsorted or a sorted T cell fraction (not recorded which). The chain links TRBV27 to TRBJ2-7, with 7 bases identical to TRBD2. The CDR3 spells CASSFNLLAATYEQYF. The CDR3 region has the DNA TGTGCCAGCAGTTTCAACCTTCTAGCGGCAACCTACGAGCAGTACTTC.